This T cell receptor (beta chain) was captured by sequencing in a study of T cells after posttransplantation cyclophosphamide. Trimming took 0 bases from V and 1 from J; bases not matched to a gene: 1. Per the germline V gene, CDR1 is MNHNY and CDR2 is SVGAGI (reference sequence). This CDR3 region has 15 residues. The table lists this clone with a few counts. Its specificity is not known. The study's findings and limits: Donor CD8+ memory clones often dominated recipient blood repertoires at later times. TRB clonality was highly associated with recipient CMV seropositivity and reactivation. Skin or GI-infiltrating T cells shared few TRB sequences with blood.

TCRdb's table, derived via immunoSEQ multiplex PCR, lists solely in-frame clones and lacks some. The sample contains 30,000 or so clones, none of them singletons. The chain couples TRBV6-6 to TRBJ2-3; 7 bases agree with TRBD2. The TCR comes from a woman aged 55 to 70 in good health, CMV-negative, and a related stem cell transplant donor. The material sequenced was PBMCs. CDR3 sequence reads: CASSYSAGGTDTQYF. The CDR3 bases are TGTGCCAGCAGTTACTCTGCGGGGGGCACAGATACGCAGTATTTT.